The next 14 T cell receptor beta chains were all read from a single sample in a study of blood T cell repertoires in COVID-19. Data came from immunoSEQ multiplex PCR; TCRdb stores just in-frame clones and leaves some out. Of about 250,000 clones listed, roughly 85% are singletons. The specimen sequenced was peripheral blood. These receptors came from a man aged 50 to 59 with active or convalescent COVID-19.

V gene TRBV19 combines with J gene TRBJ2-4, with 9 bases fitting TRBD2. V gave up 5 bases and J gave up 6 bases; unmatched junction bases: 5. CDR3 length equals 14 residues. Per germline, CDR1 LNHDA and CDR2 SQIVND (reference sequence). The CDR3 DNA reads TGTGCCAGTAGTCCCCCGGGACTAGCAAACATTCAGTACTTC. Protein: CASSPPGLANIQYF. Full variable domain (remainder filled in from reference TRBV19 and TRBJ2-4): DGGITQSPKYLFRKEGQNVTLSCEQNLNHDAMYWYRQDPGQGLRLIYYSQIVNDFQKGDIAEGYSVSREKKESFPLTVTSAQKNPTAFYLCASSPPGLANIQYFGAGTRLSVL.

The V and J genes are TRBV14 and TRBJ1-2; D remains unclear. The germline gives CDR1 SGHDN, CDR2 FVKESK. Trimming removed 0 bases at V and 4 bases at J, with 6 bases between. This CDR3 contains 13 residues. CDR3 sequence reads: CASSQDRLYGYTF. Here the CDR3 DNA reads TGTGCCAGCAGCCAAGACAGACTCTATGGCTACACCTTC.

This chain links TRBV3-1 (or the pseudogene TRBV3-2) with TRBJ2-1, with TRBD2 matching 15 bases. Unmatched junction bases numbered 9, after V lost 0 bases and J lost 6 bases. Germline CDR1 reads LGHDT; CDR2 reads YNNKEL (reference sequence). The CDR3 length is 19 residues. The CDR3 DNA sequence: TGTGCCAGCAGCCAAGAATCGCGGCGGACTAGCGGGGGGGGCAATGAGCAGTTCTTC. Protein sequence: CASSQESRRTSGGGNEQFF.

The chain is built from TRBV27 and TRBJ1-6; no definite D call. V gave up 3 bases and J gave up 10 bases, with 16 bases separating them. Germline V lookup: CDR1 MNHEY, CDR2 SMNVEV (reference sequence). The CDR3 extends over 15 amino acids. The CDR3, as DNA: TGTGCCAGCAGTTTTCAGGCCCAAGGCCAATCACCCCTCCACTTT. Translated: CASSFQAQGQSPLHF.

Here the CDR3 DNA reads TGCGCCAGCAGCCTGGGCGGCAACCAAGAGACCCAGTACTTC. Translated, it gives CASSLGGNQETQYF. The genes are TRBV5-1 and TRBJ2-5; D ambiguous. Trimming cost V 4 bases and J 0 bases, with 10 bases left between them. Germline lookup yields CDR1 SGHRS and CDR2 YFSETQ. This CDR3 region has 14 residues. The full variable domain, with the rest looked up from reference TRBV5-1 and TRBJ2-5, is KAGVTQTPRYLIKTRGQQVTLSCSPISGHRSVSWYQQTPGQGLQFLFEYFSETQRNKGNFPGRFSGRQFSNSRSEMNVSTLELGDSALYLCASSLGGNQETQYFGPGTRLLVL.

This clone was found a few times. This sequence joins TRBV11-2 and TRBJ2-7, with D maybe TRBD1 (6 bases). Trimming stripped 2 bases from V and 4 bases from J, with 15 bases between. The germline CDR1 and CDR2 sequences are SGHAT and FQNNGV. CDR3 length: 15 amino acids. This CDR3 reads CASSLQQGLTYEQYF. The CDR3, as DNA: TGTGCCAGCAGCTTACAGCAGGGGTTGACTTACGAGCAGTACTTC.

This sequence joins TRBV6-2 or TRBV6-3 and TRBJ1-4; tentatively, D is TRBD1 (5 bases). Germline V gives CDR1 MNHEY, CDR2 SVGEGT. The CDR3 consists of 17 residues. The germline V and J ends were trimmed by 6 bases and 7 bases, with 24 bases remaining between them. The CDR3 reads CASSRLGSRGSGEKLFF. CDR3 DNA: TGTGCCAGCAGCCGACTAGGGAGTCGGGGGAGCGGTGAAAAACTGTTTTTT.

This chain joins TRBV7-2 and TRBJ2-7; 7 bases match TRBD1. With 5 bases clipped from V and 1 base from J, the junction kept 14 bases outside the gene matches. The germline V gene has CDR1 SGHTA and CDR2 FQGNSA. The CDR3 has 17 amino acids. CDR3 coding DNA: TGTGCCAGCAGCGCCAGGGGGACAGTGGGGCTTTCCTACGAGCAGTACTTC. Protein product: CASSARGTVGLSYEQYF.

The V gene is TRBV9, the J gene TRBJ2-3; D perhaps matches TRBD2 (6 bases). CDR1 is SGDLS, CDR2 YYNGEE, per germline. This CDR3 region has 16 residues. The ends were cut back, 4 bases at V and 1 base at J, with 16 bases in the middle. CDR3 DNA sequence: TGTGCCAGCAGCCCCGGGGACTCCGGGGGCACAGATACGCAGTATTTT. Its protein product is CASSPGDSGGTDTQYF.

This rearrangement joins TRBV7-9 to TRBJ2-1; 11 bases line up with TRBD2. Germline CDR1 and CDR2: SEHNR and FQNEAQ (reference sequence). This CDR3 has 15 residues. V gave up 5 bases and J gave up 8 bases; unmatched junction bases: 8. The CDR3 region has the DNA TGTGCCAGCAGCCCACTAGCGGGAGTTTTCGATGAGCAGTTCTTC. Translating it yields CASSPLAGVFDEQFF.

The chain links TRBV5-4 to TRBJ2-1; weak D call: TRBD1 (5 bases). Germline lookup yields CDR1 SGHNT and CDR2 YYREEE (reference sequence). This CDR3 is 13 amino acids long. Between the trimmed V and J ends, which lost 3 bases and 4 bases, there was a span of 8 bases. CDR3 sequence reads: CASSSSGYNEQFF. The CDR3 nucleotides are TGTGCCAGCAGCTCATCAGGGTACAATGAGCAGTTCTTC.

J is TRBJ2-1 and V is TRBV18; D is unresolved. This CDR3 contains 13 residues. V was cut by 3 bases and J by 9 bases, with 12 bases left in between. Germline CDR1 reads KGHSH; CDR2 reads LQKENI. This CDR3 is CASSPGDHSEQFF. The CDR3 DNA is TGTGCCAGCTCACCGGGCGACCACAGTGAGCAGTTCTTC.

The V and J genes are TRBV5-1 and TRBJ2-6; TRBD1 is a possible D gene (5 bases). V gave up 3 bases and J gave up 0 bases, with 13 bases separating them. Germline CDR1 SGHRS, CDR2 YFSETQ. The CDR3 runs 17 residues. The CDR3 region is CASSYPGLSSGANVLTF. The CDR3 nucleotides read TGCGCCAGCAGCTACCCAGGGTTGAGCTCTGGGGCCAACGTCCTGACTTTC.

The chain joins TRBV5-1 to TRBJ2-1; weak D call: TRBD2 (6 bases). The CDR3 has 17 residues. The germline gives CDR1 SGHRS, CDR2 YFSETQ. Trimming took 1 base from V and 6 from J, leaving 20 bases between them. CDR3: CASSLYTRESMGNEQFF. DNA of the CDR3: TGCGCCAGCAGCTTGTATACCCGGGAGAGTATGGGCAATGAGCAGTTCTTC.